This TCR beta chain was recovered during a study of response to subunit inactivated influenza vaccine. TCRdb fed the RT-PCR reads into MiXCR, producing one record per CDR3 protein. Altogether 540,000 or so distinct CDR3 sequences are present, about an eighth being singletons, with the ten largest covering over 10%. CDR1 and CDR2 (germline): LNHDA, SQIVND (reference sequence). V lost 3 bases and J lost 7, with 7 bases in between. CDR3 length: 12 residues. The sample holds a few counts of this clonotype. Its antigen remains unidentified. Whole-study results and caveats: With each seasonal influenza vaccination, the authors suggested, few new T cells are recruited.

This clonotype was sampled from a man aged 50-59 years who received an inactivated influenza vaccine. The specimen comprised PBMCs from blood, sampled more than 35 days after vaccination. The chain joins TRBV19 to TRBJ2-1; D perhaps matches TRBD2 (6 bases). In nucleotides, the CDR3 is TGTGCCAGTAGTATTGGGGGGAATGAGCAGTTCTTC. It translates to CASSIGGNEQFF.